This T cell receptor beta chain is from a study of blood T cells in healthy people across ages. A second about 7 to 12 cycle PCR used barcoded and J-beta primers. A single record per CDR3 protein comes from TCRdb applying MiXCR to the 5' RACE reads. The sample lists approximately 1.5 million distinct CDR3 sequences; 40% to 45% were seen once. J gave up 5 bases and V 5 bases, and 10 bases lay outside the gene matches. This CDR3 has 16 amino acids. Each donor supplied around 9.9 milliliters of peripheral blood. This clonotype was counted between two and nine times. This clonotype was sampled from a woman younger than 30 in good health. This chain connects TRBV12-3 or TRBV12-4 to TRBJ1-1, with 11 nucleotides matching TRBD1. The sample taken for sequencing was blood. The CDR3 loop reads CASSPGTGGQTTEAFF. DNA of the CDR3: TGTGCCAGCAGTCCCGGGACAGGGGGTCAAACGACTGAAGCTTTCTTT.